This T cell receptor beta chain stems from a study of T cells in Graves' hyperthyroidism and ophthalmopathy. The V segment lost 10 bases and the J segment 6 bases; nucleotides outside the gene matches: 11. The CDR3 is 14 residues long. In germline, CDR1 is LNHDA, CDR2 SQIVND (reference sequence). Amplified regions were TCR beta CDR3 sequences from RNA transcripts. HTBI primers were the set used in a first-round RT-PCR of the TCR CDR3. In TCRdb, the multiplex PCR reads were re-called with MiXCR into one record per CDR3 protein. The sample contains around 690,000 distinct CDR3 sequences, around 15% of which appear only once.

The sequence derives from a man aged 50 to 59 with Graves' hyperthyroidism. The rearrangement links TRBV19 to TRBJ2-7, with TRBD1 identical over 11 bases. Material for sequencing was blood. The CDR3 coding sequence is TGTGCCACCGGATCCGGGACAGGGGGATTCGAGCAGTACTTC. Protein sequence: CATGSGTGGFEQYF.